There are a few counts of the clone carrying this TCR beta chain. The source of the sample is a study of blood T cell repertoires in COVID-19. Study background: PBMCs, B-cell-depleted T cells, or T cells were the source of the cDNA or gDNA that made up the material.

Adults between roughly 18 and 95 years of age took part from 20 to 25 US areas. As originally analysed: Amplified reference gene primers provided the basis for estimating nucleated cell counts. The protocol was immunoSEQ multiplex PCR, while the TCRdb copy is restricted to in-frame clones and leaves out a portion. Clonal size and the V and J genes are those of that table, whereas D and trimming came from the DNA. The sample has some 240,000 clones, around four fifths seen once. Trimming removed 5 bases from V and 3 bases from J; junction bases left unmatched: 7. Germline values: CDR1 PRHDT, CDR2 FYEKMQ (reference sequence). This CDR3 spans 15 amino acids.

This TCR derives from a man aged 25-45 years with acute COVID-19. The sequencing sample was made of PBMCs or T cells enriched from blood (not recorded which). This chain uses TRBV13 with TRBJ1-3, with 7 bases fitting TRBD1. DNA of the CDR3: TGTGCCAGCAGCCGACAGGGTCTCAATGGAAACACCATATATTTT. Its translation: CASSRQGLNGNTIYF.